This TCR beta chain was captured by sequencing in a study of T cell changes during pregnancy in multiple sclerosis. Clones were sequenced by immunoSEQ multiplex PCR, and TCRdb holds only the in-frame ones, with some missing. The sample records some 40,000 clones, approximately 88% being singletons. This TCR came from a female donor with multiple sclerosis, enrolled in a pregnancy study. The material sequenced was CD4+ T cells from peripheral blood mononuclear cells, taken in the first trimester of pregnancy.

As DNA, the CDR3 is TGTGCCTGGAGTGTGAGCCGGGGCTACACCTTC. Encoded protein: CAWSVSRGYTF. The gene calls are TRBV30 and TRBJ1-2; D is undetermined. The CDR3 is made up of 11 amino acids. CDR1 and CDR2 from the germline V gene are GTSNPN and SVGIG (reference sequence). The V end was cut by 0 bases, the J end by 8 bases, with 7 bases between.